A selection of T cell receptor beta chains follows, all from one sample in a study of shared clonotypes between healthy human individuals. Clones were read by immunoSEQ multiplex PCR, and TCRdb kept only the in-frame ones, dropping some. This table has approximately 2,000,000 clones, 85% to 95% appearing once. Sequencing input: naive CD8+ T cells from PBMCs. Source of these receptors: a man aged 18 to 30 in good health. Some clones in this sample may be carry-over from other donors' samples. Each CDR3 is given without its conserved first and last residue. Fields, in order: V gene, J gene, CDR3 protein.

v_call: TRBV27
j_call: TRBJ2-1
cdr3_aa: ASRASGYNEQF

v_call: TRBV7-8
j_call: TRBJ1-2
cdr3_aa: ASSPLTGRGYT

v_call: TRBV5-4
j_call: TRBJ1-2
cdr3_aa: ASTERDRKLDGYT

v_call: TRBV11-2
j_call: TRBJ2-2
cdr3_aa: ASRGQGDTGELF

v_call: TRBV5-6
j_call: TRBJ2-7
cdr3_aa: ASSLGSLAYEQY

v_call: TRBV5-1
j_call: TRBJ2-5
cdr3_aa: ASSVTGTQY

v_call: TRBV4-3
j_call: TRBJ1-2
cdr3_aa: ASSQDRLYDADGYT

v_call: TRBV9
j_call: TRBJ2-7
cdr3_aa: ASSRIAGHSYEQY

v_call: TRBV13
j_call: TRBJ2-1
cdr3_aa: ASSLNYNEQF

v_call: TRBV7-2
j_call: TRBJ2-5
cdr3_aa: ASSFAGRGYQETQY

v_call: TRBV6-5
j_call: TRBJ1-1
cdr3_aa: ASIPGRNTEAF

v_call: TRBV6-1
j_call: TRBJ1-5
cdr3_aa: ASWDFLSNQPQH

v_call: TRBV18
j_call: TRBJ2-7
cdr3_aa: ASSPQRSDHYEQY

v_call: TRBV27
j_call: TRBJ2-3
cdr3_aa: ASSLSWGTSTDTQY

v_call: TRBV29-1
j_call: TRBJ2-1
cdr3_aa: SAEGREGSVYNEQF

v_call: TRBV6-1
j_call: TRBJ1-3
cdr3_aa: ASSERWPGNTIY

v_call: TRBV2
j_call: TRBJ2-2
cdr3_aa: ASSDIPGQGTGELF

v_call: TRBV19
j_call: TRBJ2-1
cdr3_aa: ASRKLAGDYNEQF

v_call: TRBV9
j_call: TRBJ2-2
cdr3_aa: ASSPPGGSGELF

v_call: TRBV5-1
j_call: TRBJ1-2
cdr3_aa: ASSLRQGERDYGYT

v_call: TRBV10-2
j_call: TRBJ2-3
cdr3_aa: ASSESGTDTQY

v_call: TRBV28
j_call: TRBJ2-7
cdr3_aa: ASSFRGASREQY

v_call: TRBV27
j_call: TRBJ2-2
cdr3_aa: ASSLSGTELTGELF

v_call: TRBV4-1
j_call: TRBJ1-5
cdr3_aa: ASSQEGNQGQPQH

v_call: TRBV28
j_call: TRBJ2-7
cdr3_aa: ASSLLPNSYEQY

v_call: TRBV7-2
j_call: TRBJ1-1
cdr3_aa: ASSPRQGDGTEAF

v_call: TRBV7-8
j_call: TRBJ2-2
cdr3_aa: ASSFRTGGTGELF

v_call: TRBV6-5
j_call: TRBJ2-7
cdr3_aa: ASSYSSGSLIDEQY

v_call: TRBV7-9
j_call: TRBJ2-7
cdr3_aa: ASSLAGAGVGSYEQY

v_call: TRBV6-1
j_call: TRBJ2-4
cdr3_aa: ASSWSEGPKNIQY

v_call: TRBV19
j_call: TRBJ2-7
cdr3_aa: ASRLLAGGAYEQY

v_call: TRBV27
j_call: TRBJ2-3
cdr3_aa: ASKGDTQY

v_call: TRBV5-1
j_call: TRBJ1-4
cdr3_aa: ASSPDRYLEKLF

v_call: TRBV7-9
j_call: TRBJ2-7
cdr3_aa: ASTKGDMPYEQY

v_call: TRBV28
j_call: TRBJ2-3
cdr3_aa: ASSLSPGPTDTQY

v_call: TRBV11-1
j_call: TRBJ2-7
cdr3_aa: ASRGSRGEGSYEQY

v_call: TRBV5-1
j_call: TRBJ2-3
cdr3_aa: ASESLSHGVRTDTQY

v_call: TRBV4-3
j_call: TRBJ2-3
cdr3_aa: ASSQVSGHDTQY

v_call: TRBV27
j_call: TRBJ2-2
cdr3_aa: ASSLLWTGGTGELF

v_call: TRBV7-9
j_call: TRBJ2-3
cdr3_aa: ASSHSVSTDTQY